Sequencing of this TCR beta chain was carried out in a study of STAT5B mutations in CD4+ large granular lymphocyte leukemia (dated by TCRdb to the early 2020s). Looking at the study overall: Among the healthy controls, the CDR3 'QG' motif was associated with a particular HLA allele. Flow cytometry on FACSCanto II or FACSVerse showed that the purified fractions were more than 95% pure among lymphocytes. The study compared the TCRbeta repertoires of patients with CD4+ T-cell large granular lymphocyte leukemia against those of healthy blood donors. What the study reported, not specific to this receptor: The data were not HLA-matched, and the higher clonality in CD4+ T-LGLL than in CD8+ T-LGLL could be due to the relatively small sample size. CD4-sorted patient repertoires appeared more clonal than healthy CD4+ repertoires, and this difference persisted after removing the putative leukemic clones. The main leukemic clonotypes were found to be private to each patient, although around 26% of the main leukemic clonotypes were detected at low frequency in the non-leukemic repertoires of other patients.

About this clone: This receptor's antigen is unknown. Nothing much larger sits one base from this clone, and base qualities are not available.

TCRbeta rearrangements were sequenced from genomic DNA using the immunoSEQ assay at survey resolution. The authors' analysis ran thus. In the TCR sequencing data, the lowest productive clonotype frequency that could be detected was 2.59 x 10-5. Only productive TCRbeta rearrangements, defined as complete and in-frame sequences, were included in the analyses. Simpson clonality, calculated in the immunoSEQ Analyzer version 3.0, was used as the measure of sample clonality. Clones were binned by frequency as very rare, small, medium, large (1-20%) or hyperexpanded (>20%). Generation probabilities were estimated with OLGA 1.2.3, V-gene circos plots were generated with VDJtools, specificities were searched for in VDJdb, and CDR3 motifs were identified with GLIPH. Not all clones reach the TCRdb copy of this immuneACCESS table, which keeps in-frame sequences only. Checked studies attribute under half of the gap to unresolved V genes and leave the rest unexplained. The D gene and trimming were derived from the DNA, and the V and J assignments and clone size from that table. The sample profile shows roughly 34,000 clones; less than 85% of them were found once. Roughly 7% of the sample lies in the top ten.

Buffy coats from around 37 blood donors, supplied by the Finnish Red Cross blood service, were used as healthy controls. All TCR-sequenced material derived from peripheral blood: patient blood samples and healthy donor buffy coats. Peripheral blood mononuclear cells were isolated by Ficoll-Hypaque gradient centrifugation. For the healthy controls, CD4+ cells were obtained from buffy coats by magnetic purification. The Gentra Puregene Cell and Tissue kit was used to extract genomic DNA, and a Qubit 2.0 fluorometer was used to measure the amount of genomic DNA. The origin of this receptor is a human donor in good health. The material sequenced was CD4+ T cells from blood buffy coats.

The DNA reads as follows: TGCAGCGTTGAACTCACAGCGACTTACTATGGCTACACCTTC. Translation gives CSVELTATYYGYTF. The rearranged segments are TRBV29-1 and TRBJ1-2, with the D gene call left open. Based on the germline V gene, the CDR1 and CDR2 sequences are SQVTM and ANQGSEA. From the cysteine up to the phenylalanine, the CDR3 has a length of 14 residues. Only CDR3 DNA is held: 42 bases, read in frame from base 1. V lost 2 bases and J lost 3 bases; the stretch between them is 13 bases long.